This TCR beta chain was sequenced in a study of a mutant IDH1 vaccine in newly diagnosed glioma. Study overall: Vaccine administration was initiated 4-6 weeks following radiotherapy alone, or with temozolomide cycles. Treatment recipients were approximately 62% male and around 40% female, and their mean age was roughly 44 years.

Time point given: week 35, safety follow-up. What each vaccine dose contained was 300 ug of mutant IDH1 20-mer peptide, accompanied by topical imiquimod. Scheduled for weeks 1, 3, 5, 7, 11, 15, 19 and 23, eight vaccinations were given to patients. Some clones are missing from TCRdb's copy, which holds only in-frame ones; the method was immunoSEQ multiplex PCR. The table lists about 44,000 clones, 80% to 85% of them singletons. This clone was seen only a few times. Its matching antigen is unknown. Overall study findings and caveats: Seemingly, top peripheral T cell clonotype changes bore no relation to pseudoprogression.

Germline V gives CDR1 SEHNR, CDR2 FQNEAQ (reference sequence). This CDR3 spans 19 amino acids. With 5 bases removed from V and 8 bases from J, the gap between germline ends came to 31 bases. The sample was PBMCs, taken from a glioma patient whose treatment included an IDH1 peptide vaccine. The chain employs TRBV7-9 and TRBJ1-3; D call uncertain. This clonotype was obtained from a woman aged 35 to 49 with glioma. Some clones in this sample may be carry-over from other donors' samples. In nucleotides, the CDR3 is TGTGCCAGCAGCCGGGCCGTCGGCATGGAGCTCACCTCGAAACACACCATATATTTT. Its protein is CASSRAVGMELTSKHTIYF.